This T cell receptor beta chain was identified in a study of control samples from healthy donors and cancer patients (dated by TCRdb to between 2020 and 2021). On this clone itself: Its antigen remains unidentified. The sample holds no much larger clone one base away, and base qualities are not on file.

Libraries came from the immunoSEQ multiplex PCR assay. The clones in this table, taken by TCRdb from immuneACCESS, are in-frame only. Not every clone is retained; where verified, under half of the shortfall comes from an unresolved V gene, and the cause of the rest is unknown. Present in this sample are approximately 52,000 clones, about 85% of which were seen just once. Roughly 13% of the sample goes to the ten largest clones. The germline V gene (reference sequence) sets CDR1 to SGHNT and CDR2 to YYREEE. V has 3 bases trimmed and J has 3 bases trimmed; junction bases matching no gene number 6. Reading from cysteine to phenylalanine, the CDR3 counts 15 amino acids. Kept here is only the CDR3 DNA, which spans 45 bases and is read in frame from base 1.

The chain links TRBV5-4 with TRBJ2-1; the junction holds 7 bases that match TRBD1. This clonotype was sampled from a man aged 55 to 70 with head and neck cancer. Material: PBMCs. The DNA is TGTGCCAGCAGCTCCGGACAGGCTAACTACAATGAGCAGTTCTTC. Its coded protein is CASSSGQANYNEQFF.